The source of this T cell receptor beta chain is a study of blood T cells in healthy people across ages. Points from the study as a whole: CMV infection status of these donors was not known.

Through a sample-barcoded 5' primer and a J-beta primer mix, a second PCR was run for roughly 7 to 11 cycles. No fewer than 3 million CDR3-containing paired-end reads came from each sample. MiXCR, run by TCRdb on the 5' RACE reads, gives a single entry per CDR3 protein. The sample consists of about 1.4 million distinct CDR3 sequences, 59% of them appearing once. Notes on this clonotype: Its antigen is currently unknown.

The study drew donors from healthy Caucasian individuals in Russia aged roughly 6 to 90. The source material was blood. This TCR derives from a young man in good health.

CDR3 protein: CSVFGALTNGYTF. CDR3 coding DNA: TGCAGCGTCTTTGGGGCACTCACGAATGGCTACACCTTC. The J gene is TRBJ1-2, the V gene TRBV29-1, with a possible D match to TRBD1 (5 bases). The CDR3 extends over 13 amino acids. Trimming cost V 6 bases and J 6 bases, with 17 bases left between them. CDR1 SQVTM and CDR2 ANQGSEA come from the germline V gene.